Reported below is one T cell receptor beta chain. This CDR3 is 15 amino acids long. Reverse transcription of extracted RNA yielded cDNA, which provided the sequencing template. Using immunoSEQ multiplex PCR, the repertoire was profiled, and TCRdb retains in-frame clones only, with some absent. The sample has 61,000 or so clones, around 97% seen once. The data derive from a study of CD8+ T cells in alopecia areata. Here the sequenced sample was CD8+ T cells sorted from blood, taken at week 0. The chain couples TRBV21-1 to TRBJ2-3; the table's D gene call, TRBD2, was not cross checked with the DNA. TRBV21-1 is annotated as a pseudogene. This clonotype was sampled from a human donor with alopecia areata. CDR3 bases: TGTGCCAGCCAACTAGCGGGGGGGTCCACAGATACGCAGTATTTT. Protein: CASQLAGGSTDTQYF.